Each of the 32 T cell receptor beta chains below was sequenced from the same sample in a study of CD8 T cells in Susac syndrome. The authors reverse transcribed about 0.5 to 1 ug RNA with random hexamers. TCRdb redid the calling of the immunoSEQ multiplex PCR reads with MiXCR, one entry per CDR3 protein. This table holds under 200,000 distinct CDR3 sequences, roughly 94% found once. The source material was CD4+ T cells from PBMCs. These receptors all come from a human donor in good health.

Only one count was recorded for this clonotype. This chain links TRBV14 with TRBJ2-2; either TRBD1 or TRBD2 may supply D (6 bases each). Germline V gene data show CDR1 as SGHDN and CDR2 as FVKESK. Between the trimmed V and J ends, which lost 4 bases and 4 bases, there was a span of 10 bases. This CDR3 comprises 14 residues. The CDR3 sequence: CASSRGGRTGELFF. CDR3 DNA: TGTGCCAGCAGCCGAGGGGGGCGCACCGGGGAGCTGTTTTTT. The variable domain in full, completed from reference TRBV14 and TRBJ2-2, reads EAGVTQFPSHSVIEKGQTVTLRCDPISGHDNLYWYRRVMGKEIKFLLHFVKESKQDESGMPNNRFLAERTGGTYSTLKVQPAELEDSGVYFCASSRGGRTGELFFGEGSRLTVL.

This clonotype occurred once. The chain couples TRBV25-1 to TRBJ2-1, with D perhaps matching TRBD1 (7 bases). Germline lookup yields CDR1 MGHDK and CDR2 SYGVNS. The CDR3 spans 15 residues. V was trimmed by 8 bases and J by 3 bases, leaving 17 bases between them. CDR3 nucleotides: TGTGCCAGCTGTCTCGCGGGACAGAACTACAATGAGCAGTTCTTC. Translated: CASCLAGQNYNEQFF.

This clonotype was recorded only once. V usage is TRBV20-1 and J usage is TRBJ2-2; TRBD2 aligns across 10 bases. The J segment lost 6 bases and the V segment lost 0 bases, leaving 7 bases of the junction unmatched. The germline CDR1 and CDR2 sequences are DFQATT and SNEGSKA (reference sequence). The length of the CDR3 is 16 residues. As DNA, the CDR3 is TGCAGTGCTAGAGACGGACTAGCGGTGGCCTCCGGGGAGCTGTTTTTT. Its protein product is CSARDGLAVASGELFF.

The rearrangement uses TRBV20-1 and TRBJ2-2; 10 bases map to TRBD2. The CDR3 sequence is 13 residues long. The V gene end was trimmed by 5 bases and the J gene end by 7 bases; junction bases not matched to a gene: 4. CDR1 and CDR2 from the germline V gene are DFQATT and SNEGSKA (reference sequence). The CDR3, as DNA: TGCAGTGCTCTTAGACTAGCGGGCGGGGAGCTGTTTTTT. Protein sequence: CSALRLAGGELFF.

This chain uses TRBV29-1 with TRBJ1-1, with 7 nucleotides matching TRBD1. The CDR3 is made up of 14 amino acids. Trimming took 6 bases from V and 4 from J; bases not matched to a gene: 11. CDR1 and CDR2 (germline): SQVTM, ANQGSEA. CDR3 residues: CSVLAGTAATEAFF. As DNA, the CDR3 is TGCAGCGTGTTAGCCGGGACAGCGGCCACTGAAGCTTTCTTT.

The V call is TRBV5-1, the J call TRBJ2-1; 9 nucleotides align to TRBD1. The V gene end was trimmed by 8 bases and the J gene end by 11 bases; junction bases not matched to a gene: 14. The CDR3 spans 14 residues. CDR1 is SGHRS, CDR2 YFSETQ, per germline. The CDR3 region has the DNA TGCGCCAGTAGCGGCGGGACAGGGCTTAATCAGCAGTTCTTC. It yields the protein CASSGGTGLNQQFF.

The chain employs TRBV6-5 and TRBJ2-1, with unresolved D. V gave up 5 bases and J gave up 12 bases, with 11 bases separating them. The CDR3 extends over 11 amino acids. Germline V gene lookup returns CDR1 MNHEY and CDR2 SVGAGI. CDR3 in amino acids: CASSPDLWQFF. The CDR3 coding sequence is TGTGCCAGCAGTCCGGATCTCTGGCAGTTCTTC.

The chain has TRBV9 and TRBJ1-5; no reliable D call. CDR1 SGDLS and CDR2 YYNGEE come from the germline V gene. The CDR3 is made up of 15 amino acids. V dropped 3 bases and J dropped 0 bases, with 10 bases sitting between them. CDR3 loop: CASSEGLDSNQPQHF. In DNA, the CDR3 is TGTGCCAGCAGCGAAGGTCTGGATAGCAATCAGCCCCAGCATTTT. The complete variable domain, with remaining parts taken from reference TRBV9 and TRBJ1-5, reads DSGVTQTPKHLITATGQRVTLRCSPRSGDLSVYWYQQSLDQGLQFLIQYYNGEERAKGNILERFSAQQFPDLHSELNLSSLELGDSALYFCASSEGLDSNQPQHFGDGTRLSIL.

This clonotype was detected only a few times. This rearrangement joins TRBV15 to TRBJ2-5; D remains unclear. The length of the CDR3 is 12 residues. CDR1 LNHNV and CDR2 YYDKDF come from the germline V gene (reference sequence). V was shortened by 0 bases and J by 5 bases, with 4 bases between the two germline ends. This chain's CDR3 is CATSRDTETQYF. DNA of the CDR3: TGTGCCACCAGCAGAGATACTGAGACCCAGTACTTC.

This chain links TRBV28 with TRBJ2-1, with TRBD1 identical over 7 bases. The trim removed 6 bases at V and 7 bases at J, leaving 15 bases unmatched. Germline V lookup: CDR1 MDHEN, CDR2 SYDVKM. This CDR3 spans 16 amino acids. The CDR3 DNA reads as TGTGCCAGCAGCGATTCGACAGGGCGCCTCAAGAATGAGCAGTTCTTC. It translates to CASSDSTGRLKNEQFF. Full variable domain (remainder filled in from reference TRBV28 and TRBJ2-1): DVKVTQSSRYLVKRTGEKVFLECVQDMDHENMFWYRQDPGLGLRLIYFSYDVKMKEKGDIPEGYSVSREKKERFSLILESASTNQTSMYLCASSDSTGRLKNEQFFGPGTRLTVL.

This chain connects TRBV7-2 to TRBJ2-5; D is possibly TRBD2 (6 bases). Germline V lookup: CDR1 SGHTA, CDR2 FQGNSA. The CDR3 extends over 15 amino acids. The germline V and J ends were trimmed by 1 base and 3 bases, with 12 bases remaining between them. The CDR3 here is CASSLGGREEETQYF. CDR3 nucleotides: TGTGCCAGCAGCTTAGGTGGCAGGGAGGAAGAGACCCAGTACTTC.

This clonotype was found once. The CDR3 sequence: CASSAFRGRTEAFF. The CDR3 bases are TGTGCCAGCAGCGCGTTCAGGGGGCGCACTGAAGCTTTCTTT. This sequence joins TRBV11-2 and TRBJ1-1, with 8 bases matching TRBD1. With 5 bases clipped from V and 4 bases from J, the junction kept 6 bases outside the gene matches. CDR1 and CDR2 (germline): SGHAT, FQNNGV. This CDR3 has 14 amino acids.

The rearrangement uses TRBV5-4 and TRBJ2-1, with D uncertain. The germline V gene encodes CDR1 SGHNT and CDR2 YYREEE (reference sequence). Trimming cost V 5 bases and J 2 bases, with 8 bases left between them. CDR3 length: 13 amino acids. The CDR3 spells CASRSDTYNEQFF. In DNA, the CDR3 is TGTGCCAGCAGGAGTGACACCTACAATGAGCAGTTCTTC.

The rearrangement uses TRBV15 and TRBJ2-1; TRBD2 matches 9 bases. The germline V gene encodes CDR1 LNHNV and CDR2 YYDKDF (reference sequence). This CDR3 region has 16 residues. Trimming took 5 bases from V and 4 from J; bases not matched to a gene: 9. In DNA form, the CDR3 reads TGTGCCACCAGCTGGGGGGGAAGCGGGGGGTACAATGAGCAGTTCTTC. Translation gives CATSWGGSGGYNEQFF. Looking up the rest from reference TRBV15 and TRBJ2-1 gives the full variable domain: DAMVIQNPRYQVTQFGKPVTLSCSQTLNHNVMYWYQQKSSQAPKLLFHYYDKDFNNEADTPDNFQSRRPNTSFCFLDIRSPGLGDTAMYLCATSWGGSGGYNEQFFGPGTRLTVL.

The rearrangement links TRBV29-1 to TRBJ1-4, with 7 bases matching TRBD1. This CDR3 has 13 amino acids. The V gene's germline CDR1 is SQVTM and CDR2 ANQGSEA. J gave up 5 bases and V 7 bases, and 7 bases lay outside the gene matches. CDR3 in amino acids: CSAWTGQNEKLFF. As DNA, the CDR3 is TGCAGCGCATGGACAGGCCAGAATGAAAAACTGTTTTTT.

This clonotype was seen once. V gene TRBV20-1 combines with J gene TRBJ2-7; D remains unclear. Trimming shortened V by 0 bases and J by 3 bases, and 12 bases separated the two germline ends. The CDR3 sequence is 14 residues long. Germline CDR1 DFQATT, CDR2 SNEGSKA (reference sequence). CDR3 sequence reads: CSAREGNEGYEQYV. The DNA for the CDR3 is TGCAGTGCTAGAGAAGGGAACGAAGGCTACGAGCAGTACGTC.

Regarding this clonotype: One end of the junction is discordant with germline, which a read error may explain. This chain links TRBV12-3 or TRBV12-4 with TRBJ1-1; D ambiguous. The CDR3 runs 10 residues. The CDR3 here is CPGACTEAFF. DNA of the CDR3: TGCCCTGGAGCCTGCACTGAAGCTTTCTTT.

V and J are TRBV20-1 and TRBJ2-5; 9 nucleotides line up with TRBD2. Trimming took 3 bases from V and 4 from J; bases not matched to a gene: 9. This CDR3 is built from 15 residues. Germline-derived CDR1 and CDR2 are DFQATT and SNEGSKA (reference sequence). The CDR3 DNA reads as TGCAGTGCTAGGATAACCGGGACTAGCTTAGAGACCCAGTACTTC. As protein: CSARITGTSLETQYF.

This clonotype has more than one count but fewer than ten. One end of the junction fails to match germline, which may point to a read error. V gene TRBV29-1 combines with J gene TRBJ2-1; perhaps D is TRBD1 or TRBD2 (6 bases each). Germline CDR1 reads SQVTM; CDR2 reads ANQGSEA. The CDR3 has 16 amino acids. The CDR3 protein is CSVEDQAGGSYNEQFF. In DNA form, the CDR3 reads TGCAGCGTTGAAGATCAAGCCGGGGGCTCCTATAATGAGCAGTTCTTC.

This clonotype was counted a single time. The chain recombines TRBV9 with TRBJ1-1; D remains ambiguous. The germline CDR1 and CDR2 sequences are SGDLS and YYNGEE. The germline V and J ends were trimmed by 6 bases and 2 bases, with 11 bases remaining between them. The CDR3 runs to 13 residues. Written as DNA, the CDR3 is TGTGCCAGCACCGGAGAAGGAAACACTGAAGCTTTCTTT. Translation: CASTGEGNTEAFF. Together with reference TRBV9 and TRBJ1-1, the CDR3 gives the full variable domain: DSGVTQTPKHLITATGQRVTLRCSPRSGDLSVYWYQQSLDQGLQFLIQYYNGEERAKGNILERFSAQQFPDLHSELNLSSLELGDSALYFCASTGEGNTEAFFGQGTRLTVV.

The chain carries TRBV5-1 and TRBJ2-3; TRBD2 matches at 7 bases. The V gene's germline CDR1 is SGHRS and CDR2 YFSETQ. The CDR3 length is 16 residues. V lost 4 bases to trimming and J lost 3 bases; unmatched junction nucleotides: 11. The CDR3 spells CASSPRLDGRTDTQYF. The DNA of the CDR3 is TGCGCCAGCAGCCCGCGACTAGACGGGAGGACAGATACGCAGTATTTT.

The genes are TRBV14 and TRBJ2-7; D is uncertain. Germline V gene sequence: CDR1 SGHDN, CDR2 FVKESK. This CDR3 region has 15 residues. With 0 bases removed from V and 1 base from J, the gap between germline ends came to 10 bases. CDR3 residues: CASSQDNGPSYEQYV. CDR3 bases: TGTGCCAGCAGCCAAGATAATGGACCATCCTACGAGCAGTACGTC.

The genes are TRBV25-1 and TRBJ1-2; maybe TRBD1 (5 bases). V was cut by 5 bases and J by 9 bases, with 16 bases left in between. Germline values: CDR1 MGHDK, CDR2 SYGVNS. CDR3 size: 13 residues. This chain's CDR3 is CASSPRPRGSYTF. Written as DNA, the CDR3 is TGTGCCAGCAGTCCGCGTCCTAGGGGAAGCTACACCTTC.

This rearrangement joins TRBV29-1 to TRBJ2-3; TRBD2 aligns across 11 bases. The CDR3 sequence is 14 residues long. Trimming cost V 6 bases and J 4 bases; bases outside gene matches: 6. Germline V gene sequence: CDR1 SQVTM, CDR2 ANQGSEA. The CDR3 sequence: CSVHSGRASDTQYF. DNA for the CDR3: TGCAGCGTGCATAGCGGGAGGGCGTCAGATACGCAGTATTTT.

V usage is TRBV5-1 and J usage is TRBJ2-5; D gene ambiguous. The germline V and J ends were trimmed by 0 bases and 1 base, with 7 bases remaining between them. Germline values: CDR1 SGHRS, CDR2 YFSETQ. The CDR3 sequence is 14 residues long. The CDR3 DNA is TGCGCCAGCAGCTTGGTAACAGCCCAAGAGACCCAGTACTTC. This sequence encodes CASSLVTAQETQYF.

The chain carries TRBV28 and TRBJ1-6, with 10 bases matching TRBD1. Germline assignment: CDR1 MDHEN and CDR2 SYDVKM. The V gene end was trimmed by 5 bases and the J gene end by 10 bases; junction bases not matched to a gene: 2. The CDR3 runs 13 residues. CDR3 residues: CASSGTGDSPLHF. CDR3 DNA: TGTGCCAGCAGTGGGACAGGGGACTCACCCCTCCACTTT.

This clonotype was counted once. V is TRBV27 and J is TRBJ2-3, with D perhaps assigned TRBD1 or TRBD2 (5 bases each). V lost 8 bases and J lost 4, with 13 bases in between. The CDR3 runs to 13 residues. The germline V gene encodes CDR1 MNHEY and CDR2 SMNVEV (reference sequence). The CDR3 is CASRGALADTQYF. CDR3 DNA sequence: TGTGCCAGCCGAGGGGCCCTCGCAGATACGCAGTATTTT.

This chain links TRBV3-1 with TRBJ1-1; D remains ambiguous. Trimming stripped 3 bases from V and 0 bases from J, with 5 bases between. Germline lookup yields CDR1 LGHDT and CDR2 YNNKEL (reference sequence). This CDR3 has 13 residues. Here the CDR3 reads CASSHLMNTEAFF. As DNA, the CDR3 is TGTGCCAGCAGCCACTTAATGAACACTGAAGCTTTCTTT.

The rearrangement uses TRBV29-1 and TRBJ1-2, with D maybe TRBD1 (5 bases). The ends were cut back, 8 bases at V and 5 bases at J, with 15 bases in the middle. The germline V gene encodes CDR1 SQVTM and CDR2 ANQGSEA. CDR3 length: 12 amino acids. The CDR3 bases are TGCAGCTGGGGGACGGATGGTTATGGCTACACCTTC. Its protein product is CSWGTDGYGYTF.

CDR3 nucleotide sequence: TGCAGTGCTCCACCGACAGGGTTGAGAGCTTTCTTT. Amino acids: CSAPPTGLRAFF. This chain connects TRBV20-1 to TRBJ1-1; TRBD1 matches 7 bases. Looked up from germline, CDR1 is DFQATT and CDR2 is SNEGSKA (reference sequence). V lost 5 bases to trimming and J lost 10 bases; unmatched junction nucleotides: 10. The CDR3 is 12 amino acids.

This clonotype was seen once. The V gene is TRBV18, the J gene TRBJ2-7; TRBD1 might be the D (5 bases). CDR1 is KGHSH, CDR2 LQKENI, per germline. The CDR3 contains 14 residues. V was cut by 1 base and J by 6 bases, with 13 bases left in between. Written as DNA, the CDR3 is TGTGCCAGCTCACCACGGGGCCGGGTACCCGAGCAGTACTTC. This translates into CASSPRGRVPEQYF.

The chain joins TRBV30 to TRBJ2-1; TRBD2 matches at 9 bases. Unmatched junction bases numbered 6, after V lost 0 bases and J lost 3 bases. The CDR3 sequence is 16 residues long. Germline lookup yields CDR1 GTSNPN and CDR2 SVGIG (reference sequence). The CDR3 DNA reads TGTGCCTGGAGTGTACGAGCGGGAGGTGACTACAATGAGCAGTTCTTC. Amino acids: CAWSVRAGGDYNEQFF.